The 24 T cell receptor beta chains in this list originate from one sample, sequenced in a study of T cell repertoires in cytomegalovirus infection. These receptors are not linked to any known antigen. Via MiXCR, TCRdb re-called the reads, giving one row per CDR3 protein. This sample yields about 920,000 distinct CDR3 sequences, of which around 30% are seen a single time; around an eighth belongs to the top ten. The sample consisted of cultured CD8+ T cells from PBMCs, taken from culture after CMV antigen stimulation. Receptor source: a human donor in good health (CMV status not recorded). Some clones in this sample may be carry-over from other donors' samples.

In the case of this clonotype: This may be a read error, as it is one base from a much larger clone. CDR3 sequence (DNA): TGTGCCAGCAGTTACTCGCTAGGGAAGCGGGGGGCCCAAGAGACCCAGTACTTC. This codes for CASSYSLGKRGAQETQYF. The chain combines TRBV6-5 with TRBJ2-5; 9 bases line up with TRBD2. V was clipped by 0 bases and J by 1 base; unmatched bases: 9. The germline CDR1 and CDR2 sequences are MNHEY and SVGAGI. This CDR3 comprises 18 residues.

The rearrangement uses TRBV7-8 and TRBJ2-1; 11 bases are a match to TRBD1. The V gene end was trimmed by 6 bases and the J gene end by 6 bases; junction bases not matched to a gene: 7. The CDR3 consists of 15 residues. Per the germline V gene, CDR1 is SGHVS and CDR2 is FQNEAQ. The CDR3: CASRRGTGGRNEQFF. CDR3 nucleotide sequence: TGTGCCAGCAGGCGCGGGACAGGGGGTCGCAATGAGCAGTTCTTC. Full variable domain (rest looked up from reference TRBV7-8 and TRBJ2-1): GAGVSQSPRYKVAKRGQDVALRCDPISGHVSLFWYQQALGQGPEFLTYFQNEAQLDKSGLPSDRFFAERPEGSVSTLKIQRTQQEDSAVYLCASRRGTGGRNEQFFGPGTRLTVL.

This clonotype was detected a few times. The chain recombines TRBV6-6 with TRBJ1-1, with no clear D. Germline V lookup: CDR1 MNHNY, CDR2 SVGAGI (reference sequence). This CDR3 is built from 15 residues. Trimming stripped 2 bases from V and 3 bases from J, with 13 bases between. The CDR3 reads CASSYGWERDTEAFF. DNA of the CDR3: TGTGCCAGCAGTTACGGGTGGGAAAGGGACACTGAAGCTTTCTTT.

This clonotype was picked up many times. CDR3 amino acids: CASSLYFLSTGGDTQYF. The DNA of the CDR3 is TGTGCCAGCAGCTTATACTTCCTATCGACAGGGGGAGATACGCAGTATTTT. V gene TRBV7-6 combines with J gene TRBJ2-3; 9 bases are shared with TRBD1. CDR1 is SGHVS and CDR2 is FNYEAQ in the germline V gene. With V trimmed by 2 bases and J by 5 bases, 11 bases remained unmatched. This CDR3 comprises 17 residues.

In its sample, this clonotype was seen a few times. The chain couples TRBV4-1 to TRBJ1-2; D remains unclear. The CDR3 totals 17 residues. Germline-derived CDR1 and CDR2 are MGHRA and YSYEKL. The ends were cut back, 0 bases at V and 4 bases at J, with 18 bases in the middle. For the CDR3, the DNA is TGCGCCAGCAGCCAAGATTCCCAGGAAGCCCCTCTCTATGGCTACACCTTC. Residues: CASSQDSQEAPLYGYTF.

In nucleotides, the CDR3 is TGTGCCAGCAGTCCATACCTAACAGGGTCCAACTATGGCTACACCTTC. Its protein product is CASSPYLTGSNYGYTF. The V and J genes are TRBV6-5 and TRBJ1-2, with D tentatively TRBD1 (6 bases). The CDR3 sequence is 16 residues long. Germline assignment: CDR1 MNHEY and CDR2 SVGAGI. V lost 5 bases, J lost 2 bases, and 18 bases lay in between.

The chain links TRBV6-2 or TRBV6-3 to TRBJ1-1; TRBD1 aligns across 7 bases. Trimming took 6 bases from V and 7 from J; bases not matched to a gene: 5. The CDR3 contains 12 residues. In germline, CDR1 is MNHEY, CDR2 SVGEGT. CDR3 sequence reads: CASRQGIGEAFF. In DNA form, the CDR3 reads TGTGCCAGCAGACAGGGGATAGGTGAAGCTTTCTTT.

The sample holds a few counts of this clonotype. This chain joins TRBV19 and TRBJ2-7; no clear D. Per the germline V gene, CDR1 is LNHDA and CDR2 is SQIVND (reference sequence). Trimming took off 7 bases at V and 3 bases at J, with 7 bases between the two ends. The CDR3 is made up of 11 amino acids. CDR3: CASTGDYEQYF. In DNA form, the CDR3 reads TGTGCCAGTACTGGGGACTACGAGCAGTACTTC.

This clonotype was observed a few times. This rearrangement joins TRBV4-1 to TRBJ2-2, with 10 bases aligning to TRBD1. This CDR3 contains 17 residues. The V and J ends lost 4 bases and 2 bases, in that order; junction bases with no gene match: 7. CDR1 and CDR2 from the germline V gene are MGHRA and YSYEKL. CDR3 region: CASSPRGTGANTGELFF. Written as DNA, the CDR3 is TGCGCCAGCAGCCCCAGAGGGACAGGGGCCAACACCGGGGAGCTGTTTTTT.

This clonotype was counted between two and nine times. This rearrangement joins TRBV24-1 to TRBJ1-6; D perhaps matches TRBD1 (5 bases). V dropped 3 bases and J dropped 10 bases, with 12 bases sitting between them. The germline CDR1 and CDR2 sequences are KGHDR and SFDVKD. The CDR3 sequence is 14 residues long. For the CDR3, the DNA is TGTGCCACCAGTGATCTTCGGGGGGGATCACCCCTCCACTTT. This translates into CATSDLRGGSPLHF.

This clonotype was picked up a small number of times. Written as DNA, the CDR3 is TGTGCCAGCAGCTACTACGGGGGTAGCGGGGGGGAATTCCCCTACGAGCAGTACGTC. This gives the protein CASSYYGGSGGEFPYEQYV. This sequence joins TRBV28 and TRBJ2-7; 11 bases align to TRBD2. Losses at the gene ends were 6 bases for V and 2 bases for J; bases not matched to a gene: 18. The CDR3 contains 19 residues. Looked up from germline, CDR1 is MDHEN and CDR2 is SYDVKM.

Here the CDR3 DNA reads TGTGCCAGAAATACTAGCGGGTACTACGAGCAGTACTTC. It encodes CARNTSGYYEQYF. This sequence joins TRBV7-4 and TRBJ2-7; 9 bases match TRBD2. In germline, CDR1 is SGHVT, CDR2 SQSDAQ. The CDR3 has 13 residues. Trimming took 9 bases from V and 3 from J; bases not matched to a gene: 6.

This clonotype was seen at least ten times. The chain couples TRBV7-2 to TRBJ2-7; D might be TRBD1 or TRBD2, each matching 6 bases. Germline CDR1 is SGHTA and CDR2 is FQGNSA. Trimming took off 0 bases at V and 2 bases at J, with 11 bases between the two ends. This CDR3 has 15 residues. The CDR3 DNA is TGTGCCAGCAGCTTAGCGGGGGGCTCAACCTACGAGCAGTACGTC. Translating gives CASSLAGGSTYEQYV.

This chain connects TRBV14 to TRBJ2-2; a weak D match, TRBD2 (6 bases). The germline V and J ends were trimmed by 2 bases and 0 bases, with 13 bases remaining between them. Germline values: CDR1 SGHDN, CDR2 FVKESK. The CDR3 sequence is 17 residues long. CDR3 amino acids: CASSQFGGIANTGELFF. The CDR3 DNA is TGTGCCAGCAGCCAATTTGGAGGGATAGCGAACACCGGGGAGCTGTTTTTT.

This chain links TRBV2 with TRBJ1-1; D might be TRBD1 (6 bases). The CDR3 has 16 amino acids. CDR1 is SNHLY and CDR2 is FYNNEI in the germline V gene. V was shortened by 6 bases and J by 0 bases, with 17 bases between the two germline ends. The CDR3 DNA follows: TGTGCCAGCAGGCAGGGGCTTCGGGGGATGAACACTGAAGCTTTCTTT. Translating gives CASRQGLRGMNTEAFF.

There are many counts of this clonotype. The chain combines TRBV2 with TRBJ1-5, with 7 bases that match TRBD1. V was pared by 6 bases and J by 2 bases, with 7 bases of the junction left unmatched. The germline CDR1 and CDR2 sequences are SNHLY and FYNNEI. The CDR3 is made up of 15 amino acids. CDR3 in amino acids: CASSLTGAGNQPQHF. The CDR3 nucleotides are TGTGCCAGCAGCCTTACAGGGGCGGGCAATCAGCCCCAGCATTTT.

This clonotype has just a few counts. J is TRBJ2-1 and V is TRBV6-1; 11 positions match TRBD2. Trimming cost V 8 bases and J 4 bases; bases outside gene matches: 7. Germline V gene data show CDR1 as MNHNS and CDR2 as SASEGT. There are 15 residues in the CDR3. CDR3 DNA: TGTGCCAGCCGAAAACTAGCGGGGGTATACAATGAGCAGTTCTTC. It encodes CASRKLAGVYNEQFF.

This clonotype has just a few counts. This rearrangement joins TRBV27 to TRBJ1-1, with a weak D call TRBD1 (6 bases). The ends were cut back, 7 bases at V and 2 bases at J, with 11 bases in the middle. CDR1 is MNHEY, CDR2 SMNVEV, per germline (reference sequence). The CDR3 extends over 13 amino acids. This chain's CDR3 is CASTPDRNTEAFF. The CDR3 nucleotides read TGTGCCAGCACCCCGGACAGAAACACTGAAGCTTTCTTT.

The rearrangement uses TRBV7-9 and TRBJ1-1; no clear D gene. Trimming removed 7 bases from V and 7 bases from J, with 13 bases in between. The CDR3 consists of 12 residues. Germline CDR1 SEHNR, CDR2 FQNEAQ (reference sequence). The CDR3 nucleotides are TGTGCCAGCATCAATGGTAAAAATGAAGCTTTCTTT. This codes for CASINGKNEAFF.

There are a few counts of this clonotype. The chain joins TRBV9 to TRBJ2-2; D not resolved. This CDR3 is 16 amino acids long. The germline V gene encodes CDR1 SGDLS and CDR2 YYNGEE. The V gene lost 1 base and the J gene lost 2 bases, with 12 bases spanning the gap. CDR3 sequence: CASSVSRLFNTGELFF. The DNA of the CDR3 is TGTGCCAGCAGCGTATCACGGCTTTTCAACACCGGGGAGCTGTTTTTT.

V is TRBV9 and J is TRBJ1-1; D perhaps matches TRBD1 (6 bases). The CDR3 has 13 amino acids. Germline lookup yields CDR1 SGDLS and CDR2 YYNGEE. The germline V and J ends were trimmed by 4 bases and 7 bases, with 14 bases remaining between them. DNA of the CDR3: TGTGCCAGCAGCCCTCGGACAGATTTTGAAGCTTTCTTT. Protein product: CASSPRTDFEAFF.

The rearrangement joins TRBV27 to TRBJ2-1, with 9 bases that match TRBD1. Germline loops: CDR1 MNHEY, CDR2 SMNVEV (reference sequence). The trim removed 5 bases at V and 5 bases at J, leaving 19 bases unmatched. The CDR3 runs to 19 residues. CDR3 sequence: CASSHPLSTGTGYDNEQFF. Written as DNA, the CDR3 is TGTGCCAGCAGTCATCCCCTCTCTACCGGGACAGGGTACGACAATGAGCAGTTCTTC.

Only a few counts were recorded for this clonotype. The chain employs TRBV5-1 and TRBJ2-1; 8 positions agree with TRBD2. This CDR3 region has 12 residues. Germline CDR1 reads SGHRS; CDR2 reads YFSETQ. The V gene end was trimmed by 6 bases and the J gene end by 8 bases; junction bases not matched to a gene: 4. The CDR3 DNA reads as TGCGCCAGCATGGCGGGGGGACATGAGCAGTTCTTC. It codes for CASMAGGHEQFF.

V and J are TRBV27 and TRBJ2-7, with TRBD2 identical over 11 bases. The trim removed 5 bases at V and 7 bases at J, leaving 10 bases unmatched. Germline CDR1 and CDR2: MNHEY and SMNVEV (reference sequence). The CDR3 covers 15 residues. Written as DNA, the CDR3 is TGTGCCAGCAGTCTTTCTAGCGGGGGGCCTGTGGAGCAGTACTTC. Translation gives CASSLSSGGPVEQYF.